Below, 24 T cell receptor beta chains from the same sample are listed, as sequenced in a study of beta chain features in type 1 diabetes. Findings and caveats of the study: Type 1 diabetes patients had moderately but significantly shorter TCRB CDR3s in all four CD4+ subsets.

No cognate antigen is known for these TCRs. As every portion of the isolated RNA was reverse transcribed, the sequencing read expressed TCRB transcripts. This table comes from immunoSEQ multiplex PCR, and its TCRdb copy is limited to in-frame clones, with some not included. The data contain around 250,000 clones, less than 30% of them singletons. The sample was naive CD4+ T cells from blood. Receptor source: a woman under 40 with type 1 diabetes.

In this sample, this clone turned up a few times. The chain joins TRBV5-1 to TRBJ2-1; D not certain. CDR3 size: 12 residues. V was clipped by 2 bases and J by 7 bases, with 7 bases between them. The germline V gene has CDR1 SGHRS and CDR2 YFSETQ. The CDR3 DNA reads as TGCGCCAGCAGCTTCGGTGAGAATGAGCAGTTCTTC. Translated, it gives CASSFGENEQFF.

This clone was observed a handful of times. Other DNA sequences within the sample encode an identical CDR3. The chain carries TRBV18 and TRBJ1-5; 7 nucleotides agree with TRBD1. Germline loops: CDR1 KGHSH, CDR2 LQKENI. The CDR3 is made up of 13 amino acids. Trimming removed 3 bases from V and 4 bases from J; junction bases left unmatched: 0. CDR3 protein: CASSPDRNQPQHF. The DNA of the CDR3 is TGTGCCAGCTCACCGGACAGGAATCAGCCCCAGCATTTT.

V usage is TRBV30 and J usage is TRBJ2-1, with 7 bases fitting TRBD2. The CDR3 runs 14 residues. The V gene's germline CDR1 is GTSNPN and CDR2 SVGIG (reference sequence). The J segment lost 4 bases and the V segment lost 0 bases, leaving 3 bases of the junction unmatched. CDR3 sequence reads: CAWSVLAIYNEQFF. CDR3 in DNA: TGTGCCTGGAGTGTACTAGCGATTTACAATGAGCAGTTCTTC.

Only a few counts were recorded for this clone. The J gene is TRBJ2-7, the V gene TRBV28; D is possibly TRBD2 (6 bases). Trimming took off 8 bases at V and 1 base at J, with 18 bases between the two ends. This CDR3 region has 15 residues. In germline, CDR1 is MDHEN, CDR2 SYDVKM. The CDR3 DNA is TGTGCCAGCCGTGGAACGGGGGTCGGGTCCTACGAGCAGTACTTC. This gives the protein CASRGTGVGSYEQYF.

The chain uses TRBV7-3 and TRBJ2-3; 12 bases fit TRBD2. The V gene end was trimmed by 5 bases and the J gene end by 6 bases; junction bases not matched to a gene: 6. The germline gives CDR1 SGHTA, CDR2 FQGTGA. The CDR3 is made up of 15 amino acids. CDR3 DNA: TGTGCCAGCAGCCGGACTAGCGGGACTGGGGATACGCAGTATTTT. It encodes CASSRTSGTGDTQYF.

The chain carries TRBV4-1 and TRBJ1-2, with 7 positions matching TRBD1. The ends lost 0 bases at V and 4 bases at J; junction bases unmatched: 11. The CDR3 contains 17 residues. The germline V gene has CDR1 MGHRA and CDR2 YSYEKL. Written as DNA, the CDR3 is TGCGCCAGCAGCCAAGACCCGAGCTACAGGGGCCCCTATGGCTACACCTTC. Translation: CASSQDPSYRGPYGYTF.

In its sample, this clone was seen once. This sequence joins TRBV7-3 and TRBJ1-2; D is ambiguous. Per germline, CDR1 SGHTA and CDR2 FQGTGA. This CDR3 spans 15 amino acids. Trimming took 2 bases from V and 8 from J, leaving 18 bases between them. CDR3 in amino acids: CASSLRGEVGGGYTF. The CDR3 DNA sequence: TGTGCCAGCAGCTTACGCGGGGAGGTAGGAGGAGGCTACACCTTC.

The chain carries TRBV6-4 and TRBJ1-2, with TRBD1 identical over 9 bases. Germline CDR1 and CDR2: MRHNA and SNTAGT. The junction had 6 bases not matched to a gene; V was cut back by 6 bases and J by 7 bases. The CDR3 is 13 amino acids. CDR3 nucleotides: TGTGCCAGCAGCCCCGGGACAGGGATTGGCTACACCTTC. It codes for CASSPGTGIGYTF.

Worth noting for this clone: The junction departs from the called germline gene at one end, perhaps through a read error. In nucleotides, the CDR3 is TGTGCCAGCAGCTTAGCGAATCACGGGTATCCCACCTTC. Encoded protein: CASSLANHGYPTF. This chain links TRBV7-2 with TRBJ2-7; D uncertain. This CDR3 is built from 13 residues. Per germline, CDR1 SGHTA and CDR2 FQGNSA.

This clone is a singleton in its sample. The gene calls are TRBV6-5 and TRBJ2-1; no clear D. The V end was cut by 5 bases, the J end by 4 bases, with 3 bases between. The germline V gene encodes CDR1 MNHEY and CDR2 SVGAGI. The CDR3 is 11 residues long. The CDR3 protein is CASSRYNEQFF. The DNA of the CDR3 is TGTGCCAGCAGTCGTTACAATGAGCAGTTCTTC.

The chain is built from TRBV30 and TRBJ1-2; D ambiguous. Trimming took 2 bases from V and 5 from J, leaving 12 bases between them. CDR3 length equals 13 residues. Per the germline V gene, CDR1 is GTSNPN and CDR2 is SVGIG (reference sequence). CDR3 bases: TGTGCCTGGAGTTTTACAGAGACATATGGCTACACCTTC. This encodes CAWSFTETYGYTF.

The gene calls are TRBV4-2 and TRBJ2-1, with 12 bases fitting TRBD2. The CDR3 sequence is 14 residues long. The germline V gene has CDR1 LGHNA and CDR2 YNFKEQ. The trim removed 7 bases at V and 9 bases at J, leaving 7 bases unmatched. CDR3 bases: TGTGCCAGCAAGTGGCTAGCGGGAGGGGGTGAGCAGTTCTTC. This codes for CASKWLAGGGEQFF.

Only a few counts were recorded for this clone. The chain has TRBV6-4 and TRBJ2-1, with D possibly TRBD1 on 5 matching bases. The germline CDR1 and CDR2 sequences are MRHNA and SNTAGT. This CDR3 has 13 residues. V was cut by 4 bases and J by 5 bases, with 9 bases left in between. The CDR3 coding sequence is TGTGCCAGCAGTGGACAGTCCCACAATGAGCAGTTCTTC. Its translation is CASSGQSHNEQFF.

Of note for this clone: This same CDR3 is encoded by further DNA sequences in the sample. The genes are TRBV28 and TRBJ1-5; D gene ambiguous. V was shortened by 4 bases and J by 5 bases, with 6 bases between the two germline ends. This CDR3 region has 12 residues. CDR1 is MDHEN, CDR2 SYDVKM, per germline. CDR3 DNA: TGTGCCAGCAGTTGGGGAGATCAGCCCCAGCATTTT. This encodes CASSWGDQPQHF. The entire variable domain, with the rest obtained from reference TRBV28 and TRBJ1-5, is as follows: DVKVTQSSRYLVKRTGEKVFLECVQDMDHENMFWYRQDPGLGLRLIYFSYDVKMKEKGDIPEGYSVSREKKERFSLILESASTNQTSMYLCASSWGDQPQHFGDGTRLSIL.

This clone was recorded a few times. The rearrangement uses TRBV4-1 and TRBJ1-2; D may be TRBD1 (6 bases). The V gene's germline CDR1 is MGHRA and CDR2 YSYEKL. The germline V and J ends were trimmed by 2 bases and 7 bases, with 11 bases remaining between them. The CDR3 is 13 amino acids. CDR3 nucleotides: TGCGCCAGCAGCCAAACAGGGATAGTTGGCTACACCTTC. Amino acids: CASSQTGIVGYTF.

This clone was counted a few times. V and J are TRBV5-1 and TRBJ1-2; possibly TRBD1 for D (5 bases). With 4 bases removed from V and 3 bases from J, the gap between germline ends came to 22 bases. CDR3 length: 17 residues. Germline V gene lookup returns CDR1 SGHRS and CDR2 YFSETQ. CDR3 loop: CASSRSATGGKDYGYTF. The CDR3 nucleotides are TGCGCCAGCAGCCGTTCTGCGACGGGGGGTAAAGACTATGGCTACACCTTC.

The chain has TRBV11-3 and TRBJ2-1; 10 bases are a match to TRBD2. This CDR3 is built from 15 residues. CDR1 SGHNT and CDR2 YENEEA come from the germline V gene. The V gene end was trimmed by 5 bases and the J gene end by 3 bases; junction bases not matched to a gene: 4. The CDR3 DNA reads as TGTGCCAGCAGCGCCCGGACTAGCGGCTACAATGAGCAGTTCTTC. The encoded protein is CASSARTSGYNEQFF.

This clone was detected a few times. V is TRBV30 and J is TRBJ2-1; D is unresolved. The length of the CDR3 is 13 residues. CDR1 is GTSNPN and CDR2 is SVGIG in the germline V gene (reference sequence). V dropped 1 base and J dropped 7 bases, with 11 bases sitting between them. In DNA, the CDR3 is TGTGCCTGGAGTGAACAAATTCAAAATGAGCAGTTCTTC. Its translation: CAWSEQIQNEQFF. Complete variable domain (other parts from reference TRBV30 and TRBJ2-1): SQTIHQWPATLVQPVGSPLSLECTVEGTSNPNLYWYRQAAGRGLQLLFYSVGIGQISSEVPQNLSASRPQDRQFILSSKKLLLSDSGFYLCAWSEQIQNEQFFGPGTRLTVL.

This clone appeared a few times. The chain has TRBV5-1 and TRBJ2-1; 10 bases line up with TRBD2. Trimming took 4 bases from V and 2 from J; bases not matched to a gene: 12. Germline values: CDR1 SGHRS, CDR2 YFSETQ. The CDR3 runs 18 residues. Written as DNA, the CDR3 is TGCGCCAGCAGCCCTCGTGTTCTAGCGGGAGAGACCTACAATGAGCAGTTCTTC. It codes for CASSPRVLAGETYNEQFF.

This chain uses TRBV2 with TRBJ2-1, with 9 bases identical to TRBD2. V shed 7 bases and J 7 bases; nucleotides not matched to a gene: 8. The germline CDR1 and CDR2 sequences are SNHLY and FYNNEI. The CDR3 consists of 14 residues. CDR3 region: CASTEVLAGNEQFF. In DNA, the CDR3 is TGTGCCAGCACGGAGGTTCTAGCGGGGAATGAGCAGTTCTTC.

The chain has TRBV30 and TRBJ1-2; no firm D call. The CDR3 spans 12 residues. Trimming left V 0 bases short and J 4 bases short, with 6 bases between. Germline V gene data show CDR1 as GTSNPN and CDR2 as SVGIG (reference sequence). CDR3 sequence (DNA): TGTGCCTGGAGTGTACTACGCTATGGCTACACCTTC. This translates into CAWSVLRYGYTF.

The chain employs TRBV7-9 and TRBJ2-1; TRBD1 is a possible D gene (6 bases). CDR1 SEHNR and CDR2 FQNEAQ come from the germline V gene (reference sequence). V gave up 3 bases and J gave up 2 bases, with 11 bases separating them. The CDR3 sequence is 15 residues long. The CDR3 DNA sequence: TGTGCCAGCAGCTTGAGGGGGTGGACCTACAATGAGCAGTTCTTC. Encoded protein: CASSLRGWTYNEQFF.

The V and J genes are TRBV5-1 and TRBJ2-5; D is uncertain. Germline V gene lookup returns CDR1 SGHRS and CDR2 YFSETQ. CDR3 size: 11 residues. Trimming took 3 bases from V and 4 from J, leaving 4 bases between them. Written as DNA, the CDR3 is TGCGCCAGCAGCTACACAGAGACCCAGTACTTC. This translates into CASSYTETQYF.

This CDR3 reads CASLGTFPTDTQYF. CDR3 DNA: TGTGCCAGCTTGGGCACATTCCCCACAGATACGCAGTATTTT. V usage is TRBV2 and J usage is TRBJ2-3; no clear D. CDR3 length: 14 amino acids. Germline CDR1 is SNHLY and CDR2 is FYNNEI. V dropped 8 bases and J dropped 2 bases, with 14 bases sitting between them.